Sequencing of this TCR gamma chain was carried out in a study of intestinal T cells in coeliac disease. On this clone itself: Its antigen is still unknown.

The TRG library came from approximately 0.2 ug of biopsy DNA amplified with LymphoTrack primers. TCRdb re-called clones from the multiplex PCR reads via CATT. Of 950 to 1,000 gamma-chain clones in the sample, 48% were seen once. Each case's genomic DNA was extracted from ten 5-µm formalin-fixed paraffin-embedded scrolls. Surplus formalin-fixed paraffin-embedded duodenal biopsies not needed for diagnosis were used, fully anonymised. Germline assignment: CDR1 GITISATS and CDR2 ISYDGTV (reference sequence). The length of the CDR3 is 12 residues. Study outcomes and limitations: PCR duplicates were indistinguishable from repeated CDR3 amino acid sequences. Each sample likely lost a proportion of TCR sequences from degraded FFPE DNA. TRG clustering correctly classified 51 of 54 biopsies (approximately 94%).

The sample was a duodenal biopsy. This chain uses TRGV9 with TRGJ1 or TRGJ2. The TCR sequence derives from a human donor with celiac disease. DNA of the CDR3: TGTGCTTGTGGAGGATTGAGTTATAAGAAACTCTTT. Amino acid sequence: CACGGLSYKKLF.